This TCR beta chain derives from a study of monozygotic twins with inflammatory bowel disease. General observations from the study: TCRbeta inverse Simpson diversity was decreased in IBD patients versus healthy co-twins.

TCRalpha and TCRbeta cDNA went through nested PCRs of approximately 17 and 9 cycles, two in total. With the 5' RACE reads reprocessed, TCRdb shows one record per CDR3 protein and no DNA. There are 200,000 to 250,000 distinct CDR3 sequences in the sample, with 1.6% held by the top ten. Note on this clonotype: Its antigen is unknown.

This CDR3 is built from 13 residues. Germline CDR1 and CDR2: PRHDT and FYEKMQ (reference sequence). The clonotype originates from a human donor with ulcerative colitis or Crohn's disease, or a healthy co-twin of an affected twin (not recorded which). The sequenced sample consisted of blood. The chain carries TRBV13 and TRBJ2-7. The CDR3 spells CASSLGRVREQYF.